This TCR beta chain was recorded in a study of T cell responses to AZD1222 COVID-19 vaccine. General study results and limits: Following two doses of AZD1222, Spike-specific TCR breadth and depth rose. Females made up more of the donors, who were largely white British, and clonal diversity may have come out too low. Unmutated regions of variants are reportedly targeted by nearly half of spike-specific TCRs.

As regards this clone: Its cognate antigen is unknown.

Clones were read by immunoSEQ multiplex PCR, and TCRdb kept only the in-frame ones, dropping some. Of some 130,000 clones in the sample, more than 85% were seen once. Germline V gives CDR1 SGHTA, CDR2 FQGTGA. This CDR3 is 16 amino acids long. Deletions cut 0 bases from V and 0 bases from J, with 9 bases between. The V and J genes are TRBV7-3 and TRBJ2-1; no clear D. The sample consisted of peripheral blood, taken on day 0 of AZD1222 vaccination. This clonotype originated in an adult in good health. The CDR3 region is CASSLTRGSSYNEQFF. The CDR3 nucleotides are TGTGCCAGCAGCTTAACGCGCGGAAGCTCCTACAATGAGCAGTTCTTC.